What follows describes a single T cell receptor beta chain. At one end the junction does not follow the germline gene, possibly because of a read error. Every patient underwent thyroid surgery untreated. The data stem from a study of metastatic and nonmetastatic thyroid tumors. Germline V gives CDR1 SGHVS, CDR2 FQNEAQ. The CDR3 totals 14 residues. Per the authors' pipeline: It was from CDR3 differences across clinicopathological groups that a distant-metastasis classifier for papillary thyroid cancer was built. TCRdb reprocessed the PCR reads via MiXCR. These V and J calls are TCRdb output, not the study's own analysis. The top ten clones hold 25% to 30% of a sample with around 4,100 clones, 30% to 35% of them seen once.

The receptor was derived from a female donor with papillary thyroid cancer or a benign thyroid nodule (not recorded which). Some clones in this sample may be carry-over from other donors' samples. The chain combines TRBV7-8 with TRBJ1-2; D not resolved. Sequencing was performed on adjacent normal tissue. The CDR3 spells CAGSLSHGRDGYTF. CDR3 nucleotide sequence: TGTGCCGGCAGCTTATCGCATGGGCGCGATGGCTACACCTTC.